This T cell receptor beta chain originates from a study of T cell repertoires in cytomegalovirus infection. As for the study in general: CMV epitopes, recently identified HLA-C-restricted and well-studied HLA-B-restricted, were used. Indications of both CMV infection and matching HLA type were provided by public TCR beta signatures. Study results and limitations: The study found HLA-C-restricted CMV-specific TCR beta clonotypes dominating the ex vivo response.

V lost 3 bases and J 5 bases, leaving 10 bases between the germline ends. This CDR3 is built from 14 residues. From germline, CDR1 is LNHDA and CDR2 SQIVND (reference sequence). This clonotype came up once. The antigen remains undetermined. TCRdb analysed the reads with MiXCR anew, one entry per CDR3 protein. The table includes a few hundred thousand distinct CDR3 sequences, 40% detected once. This material consisted of cultured PBMCs, taken from culture after CMV antigen stimulation. The V call is TRBV19, the J call TRBJ1-4, with unresolved D. The clonotype was recovered from a human donor in good health (CMV status not recorded). Some clones in this sample may be carry-over from other donors' samples. CDR3 region: CASSIAPGNEKLFF. CDR3 nucleotides: TGTGCCAGTAGTATCGCCCCCGGCAATGAAAAACTGTTTTTT.